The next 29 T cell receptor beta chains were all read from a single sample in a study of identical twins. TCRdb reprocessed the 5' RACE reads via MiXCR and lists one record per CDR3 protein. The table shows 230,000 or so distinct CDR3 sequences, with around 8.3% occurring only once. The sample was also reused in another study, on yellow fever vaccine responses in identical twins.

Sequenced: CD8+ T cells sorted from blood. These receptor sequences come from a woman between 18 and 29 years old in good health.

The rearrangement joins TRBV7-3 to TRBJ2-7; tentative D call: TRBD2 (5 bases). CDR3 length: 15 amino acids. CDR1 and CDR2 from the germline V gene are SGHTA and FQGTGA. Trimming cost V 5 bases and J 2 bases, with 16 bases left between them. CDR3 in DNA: TGTGCCAGCAGCAGGCACCCTCACGGGGCCTACGAGCAGTACTTC. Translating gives CASSRHPHGAYEQYF. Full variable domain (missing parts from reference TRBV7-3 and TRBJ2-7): GAGVSQTPSNKVTEKGKYVELRCDPISGHTALYWYRQSLGQGPEFLIYFQGTGAADDSGLPNDRFFAVRPEGSVSTLKIQRTERGDSAVYLCASSRHPHGAYEQYFGPGTRLTVT.

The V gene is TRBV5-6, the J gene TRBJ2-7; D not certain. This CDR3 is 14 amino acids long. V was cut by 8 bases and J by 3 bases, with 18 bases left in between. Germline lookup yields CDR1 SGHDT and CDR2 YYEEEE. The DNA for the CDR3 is TGTGCCAGGGGCCCCGGGCCGGGCTGCTACGAGCAGTACTTC. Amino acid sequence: CARGPGPGCYEQYF.

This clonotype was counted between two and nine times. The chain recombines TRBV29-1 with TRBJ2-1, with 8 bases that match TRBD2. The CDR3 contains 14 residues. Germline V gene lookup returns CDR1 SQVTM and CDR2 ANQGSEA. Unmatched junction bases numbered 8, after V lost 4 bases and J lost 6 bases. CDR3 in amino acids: CSVVGTGGANEQFF. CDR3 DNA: TGCAGCGTTGTCGGGACCGGGGGGGCCAATGAGCAGTTCTTC.

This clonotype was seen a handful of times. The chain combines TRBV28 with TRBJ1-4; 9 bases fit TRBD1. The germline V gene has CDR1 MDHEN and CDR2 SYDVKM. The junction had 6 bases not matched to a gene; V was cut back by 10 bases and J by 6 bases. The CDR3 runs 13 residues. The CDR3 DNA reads TGTGCCACTTCGGACAGGGGTGATGAAAAACTGTTTTTT. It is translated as CATSDRGDEKLFF.

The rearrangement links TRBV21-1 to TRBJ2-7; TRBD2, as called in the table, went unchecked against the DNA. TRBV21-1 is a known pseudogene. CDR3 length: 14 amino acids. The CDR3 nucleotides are TGTGCCAGCAGCAAGGGTCTAGGTCCCTACGAGCAGTACTTC. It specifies CASSKGLGPYEQYF.

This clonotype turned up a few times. The CDR3 sequence is CASSLMGTDEKLFF. CDR3 coding DNA: TGTGCCAGCAGCTTAATGGGGACCGATGAAAAACTGTTTTTT. The chain joins TRBV7-3 to TRBJ1-4, with D possibly TRBD1 on 5 matching bases. V lost 1 base and J lost 6, with 9 bases in between. Germline V gene data show CDR1 as SGHTA and CDR2 as FQGTGA. There are 14 residues in the CDR3. The variable domain in full, with the rest retrieved from reference TRBV7-3 and TRBJ1-4, is GAGVSQTPSNKVTEKGKYVELRCDPISGHTALYWYRQSLGQGPEFLIYFQGTGAADDSGLPNDRFFAVRPEGSVSTLKIQRTERGDSAVYLCASSLMGTDEKLFFGSGTQLSVL.

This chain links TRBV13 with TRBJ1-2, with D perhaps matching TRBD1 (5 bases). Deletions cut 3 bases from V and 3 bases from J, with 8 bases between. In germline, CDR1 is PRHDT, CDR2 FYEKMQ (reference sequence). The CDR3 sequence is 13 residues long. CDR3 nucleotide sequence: TGTGCCAGCAGCTTTCTAGGGGACTATGGCTACACCTTC. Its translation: CASSFLGDYGYTF.

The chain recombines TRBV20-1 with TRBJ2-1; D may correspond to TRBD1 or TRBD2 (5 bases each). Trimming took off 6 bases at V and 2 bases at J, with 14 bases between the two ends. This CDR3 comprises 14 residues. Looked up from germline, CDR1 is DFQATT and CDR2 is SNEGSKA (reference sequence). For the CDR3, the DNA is TGCAGTGCCAAACGGGACGCTACCTACAATGAGCAGTTCTTC. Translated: CSAKRDATYNEQFF.

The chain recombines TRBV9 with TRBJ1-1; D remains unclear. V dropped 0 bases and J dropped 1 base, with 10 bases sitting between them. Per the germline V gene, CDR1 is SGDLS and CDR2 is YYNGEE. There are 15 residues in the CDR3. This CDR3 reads CASSVAERGNTEAFF. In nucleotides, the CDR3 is TGTGCCAGCAGCGTAGCGGAGCGCGGGAACACTGAAGCTTTCTTT.

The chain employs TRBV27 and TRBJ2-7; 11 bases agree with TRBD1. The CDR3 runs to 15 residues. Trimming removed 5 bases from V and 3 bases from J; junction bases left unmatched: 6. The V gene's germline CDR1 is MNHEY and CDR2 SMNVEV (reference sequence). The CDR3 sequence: CASSPGQGAVYEQYF. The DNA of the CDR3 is TGTGCCAGCAGTCCCGGACAGGGGGCGGTCTACGAGCAGTACTTC.

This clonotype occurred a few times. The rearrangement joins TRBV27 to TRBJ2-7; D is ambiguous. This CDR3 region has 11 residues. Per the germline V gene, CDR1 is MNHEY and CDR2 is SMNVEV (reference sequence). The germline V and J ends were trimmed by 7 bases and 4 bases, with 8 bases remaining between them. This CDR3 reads CASTYGYEQYF. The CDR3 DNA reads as TGTGCCAGCACCTACGGGTACGAGCAGTACTTC.

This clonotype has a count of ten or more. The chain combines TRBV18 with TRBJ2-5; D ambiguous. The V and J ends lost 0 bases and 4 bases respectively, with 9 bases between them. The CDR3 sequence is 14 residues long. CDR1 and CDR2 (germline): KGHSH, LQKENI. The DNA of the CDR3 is TGTGCCAGCTCACCACCTGAAAGGAGAGAGACCCAGTACTTC. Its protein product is CASSPPERRETQYF.

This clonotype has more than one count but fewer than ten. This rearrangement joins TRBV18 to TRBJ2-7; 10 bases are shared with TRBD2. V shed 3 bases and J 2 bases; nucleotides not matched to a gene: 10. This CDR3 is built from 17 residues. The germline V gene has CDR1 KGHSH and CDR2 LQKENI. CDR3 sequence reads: CASSPNTSGVTTYEQYF. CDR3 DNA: TGTGCCAGCTCACCCAATACTAGCGGGGTGACTACCTACGAGCAGTACTTC.

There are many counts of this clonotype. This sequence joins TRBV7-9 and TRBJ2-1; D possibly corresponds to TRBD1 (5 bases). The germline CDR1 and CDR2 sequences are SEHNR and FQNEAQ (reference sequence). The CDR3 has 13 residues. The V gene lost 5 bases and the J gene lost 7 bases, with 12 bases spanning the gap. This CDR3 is CASSPTGENEQFF. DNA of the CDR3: TGTGCCAGCAGCCCAACAGGAGAAAATGAGCAGTTCTTC.

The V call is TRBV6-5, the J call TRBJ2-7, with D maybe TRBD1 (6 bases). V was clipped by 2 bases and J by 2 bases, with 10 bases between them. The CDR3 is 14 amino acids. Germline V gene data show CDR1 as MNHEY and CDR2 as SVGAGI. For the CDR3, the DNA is TGTGCCAGCAGTTACGGACAGAGGACCTACGAGCAGTACTTC. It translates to CASSYGQRTYEQYF.

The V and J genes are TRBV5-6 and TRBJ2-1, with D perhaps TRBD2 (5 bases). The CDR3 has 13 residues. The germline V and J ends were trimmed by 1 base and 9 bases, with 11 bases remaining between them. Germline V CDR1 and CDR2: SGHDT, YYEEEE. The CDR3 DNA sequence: TGTGCCAGCAGCTTGTTTGAGGGCGTTGAGCAGTTCTTC. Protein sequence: CASSLFEGVEQFF.

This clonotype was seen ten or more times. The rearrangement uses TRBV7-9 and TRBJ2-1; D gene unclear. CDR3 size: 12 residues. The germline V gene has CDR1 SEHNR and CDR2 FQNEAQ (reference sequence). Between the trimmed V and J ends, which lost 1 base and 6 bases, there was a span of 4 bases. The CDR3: CASSLGVNEQFF. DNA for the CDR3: TGTGCCAGCAGCTTAGGGGTCAATGAGCAGTTCTTC.

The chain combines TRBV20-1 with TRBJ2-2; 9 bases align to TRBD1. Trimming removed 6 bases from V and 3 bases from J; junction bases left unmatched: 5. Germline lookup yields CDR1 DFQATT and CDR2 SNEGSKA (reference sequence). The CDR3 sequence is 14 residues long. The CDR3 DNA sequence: TGCAGTGCCTTGGACAGGGGTGACACCGGGGAGCTGTTTTTT. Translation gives CSALDRGDTGELFF.

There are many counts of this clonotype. The DNA of the CDR3 is TGTGCCAGCAGTTTGGGTGGGGTGGGTTTCAATGAGCAGTTCTTC. The encoded protein is CASSLGGVGFNEQFF. The genes are TRBV12-3 or TRBV12-4 and TRBJ2-1; no reliable D call. The germline V and J ends were trimmed by 3 bases and 6 bases, with 15 bases remaining between them. The CDR3 is 15 residues long.

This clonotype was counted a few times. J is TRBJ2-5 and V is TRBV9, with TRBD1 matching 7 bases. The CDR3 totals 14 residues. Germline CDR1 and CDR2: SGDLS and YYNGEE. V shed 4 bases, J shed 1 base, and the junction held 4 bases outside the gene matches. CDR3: CASSQQGSQETQYF. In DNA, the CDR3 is TGTGCCAGCAGCCAACAGGGGAGCCAAGAGACCCAGTACTTC.

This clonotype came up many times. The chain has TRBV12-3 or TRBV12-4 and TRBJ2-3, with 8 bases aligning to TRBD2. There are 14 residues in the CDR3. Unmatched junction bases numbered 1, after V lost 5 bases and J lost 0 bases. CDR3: CASSGLASTDTQYF. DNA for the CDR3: TGTGCCAGCAGTGGACTAGCTAGCACAGATACGCAGTATTTT.

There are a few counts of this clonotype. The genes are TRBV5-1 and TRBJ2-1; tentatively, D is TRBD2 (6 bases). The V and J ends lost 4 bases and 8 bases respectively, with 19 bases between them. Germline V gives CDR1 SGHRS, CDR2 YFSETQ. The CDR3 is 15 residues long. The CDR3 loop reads CASSPPGTGLDEQFF. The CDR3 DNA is TGCGCCAGCAGCCCCCCGGGGACTGGGCTGGATGAGCAGTTCTTC. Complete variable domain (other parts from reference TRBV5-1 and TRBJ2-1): KAGVTQTPRYLIKTRGQQVTLSCSPISGHRSVSWYQQTPGQGLQFLFEYFSETQRNKGNFPGRFSGRQFSNSRSEMNVSTLELGDSALYLCASSPPGTGLDEQFFGPGTRLTVL.

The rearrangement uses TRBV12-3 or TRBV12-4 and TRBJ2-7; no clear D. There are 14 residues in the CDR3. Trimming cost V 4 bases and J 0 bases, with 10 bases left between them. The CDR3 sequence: CASSSLDYSYEQYF. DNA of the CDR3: TGTGCCAGCAGTTCTCTGGATTACTCCTACGAGCAGTACTTC.

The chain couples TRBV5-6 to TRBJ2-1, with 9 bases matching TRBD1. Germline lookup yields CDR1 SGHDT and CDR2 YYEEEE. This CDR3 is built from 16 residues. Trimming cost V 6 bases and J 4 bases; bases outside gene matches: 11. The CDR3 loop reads CASILVGTGTYNEQFF. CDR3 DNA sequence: TGTGCCAGCATCCTGGTAGGGACAGGGACTTACAATGAGCAGTTCTTC. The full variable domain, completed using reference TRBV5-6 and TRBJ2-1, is DAGVTQSPTHLIKTRGQQVTLRCSPKSGHDTVSWYQQALGQGPQFIFQYYEEEERQRGNFPDRFSGHQFPNYSSELNVNALLLGDSALYLCASILVGTGTYNEQFFGPGTRLTVL.

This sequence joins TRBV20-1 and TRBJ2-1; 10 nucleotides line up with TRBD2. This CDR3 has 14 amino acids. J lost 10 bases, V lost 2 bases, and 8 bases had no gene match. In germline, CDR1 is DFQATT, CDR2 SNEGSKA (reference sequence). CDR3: CSARRSSGGVEQFF. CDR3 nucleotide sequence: TGCAGTGCTAGACGGTCTAGCGGGGGCGTAGAGCAGTTCTTC.

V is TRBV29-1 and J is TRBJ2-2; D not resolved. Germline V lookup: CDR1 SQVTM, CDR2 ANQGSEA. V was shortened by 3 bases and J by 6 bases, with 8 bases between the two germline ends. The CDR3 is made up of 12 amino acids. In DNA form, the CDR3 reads TGCAGCGTTGAGGGAAGTCCCGGGGAGCTGTTTTTT. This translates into CSVEGSPGELFF.

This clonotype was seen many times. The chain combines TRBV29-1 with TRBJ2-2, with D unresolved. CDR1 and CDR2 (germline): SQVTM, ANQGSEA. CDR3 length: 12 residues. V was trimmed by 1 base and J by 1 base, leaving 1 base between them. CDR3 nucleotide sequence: TGCAGCGTTGAAGGGAACACCGGGGAGCTGTTTTTT. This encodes CSVEGNTGELFF.

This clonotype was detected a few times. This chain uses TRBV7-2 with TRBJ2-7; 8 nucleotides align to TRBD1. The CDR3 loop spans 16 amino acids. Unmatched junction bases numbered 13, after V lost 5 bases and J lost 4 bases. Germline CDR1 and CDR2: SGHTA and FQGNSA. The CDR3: CASSPQGAPLGYEQYF. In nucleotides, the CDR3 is TGTGCCAGCAGCCCTCAGGGGGCCCCTCTAGGTTACGAGCAGTACTTC.

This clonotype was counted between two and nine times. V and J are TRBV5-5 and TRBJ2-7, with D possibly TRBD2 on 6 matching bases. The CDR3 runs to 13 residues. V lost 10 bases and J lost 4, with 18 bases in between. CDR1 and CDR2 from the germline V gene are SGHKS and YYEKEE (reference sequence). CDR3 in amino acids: CAARRERVYEQYF. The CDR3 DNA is TGTGCCGCGAGGAGGGAGAGGGTTTACGAGCAGTACTTC.